The entry that follows covers one T cell receptor beta chain sequence. Its cognate antigen is unknown. This sample stems from a study of identical twins. TCRdb re-called the 5' RACE reads with MiXCR, one entry per CDR3 protein. The sample consists of 300,000 to 400,000 distinct CDR3 sequences, 9% to 15% of them appearing once. V was shortened by 6 bases and J by 3 bases, with 12 bases between the two germline ends. The CDR3 has 13 amino acids. The germline V gene has CDR1 DFQATT and CDR2 SNEGSKA (reference sequence). Broader study findings: A lower insertion count was a feature of abundant cord blood beta clonotypes, with no such feature in memory repertoires. Out-of-frame alpha sequences that twins shared showed excess low generation probability.

These data also featured in a second study, about yellow fever vaccine responses in identical twins.

Sequencing was performed on CD8+ T cells sorted from blood. This sequence joins TRBV20-1 and TRBJ2-1, with D tentatively TRBD2 (5 bases). This receptor was taken from a woman aged 18-30 years in good health. In nucleotides, the CDR3 is TGCAGTGCCCCGGCCGGGGACTACAATGAGCAGTTCTTC. It yields the protein CSAPAGDYNEQFF.